This T cell receptor (beta chain) appears in the sequencing data of a study of monozygotic twins with inflammatory bowel disease. Study-wide findings and caveats: Compared with healthy twins, IBD patients shared fewer clonotypes with others, especially with disease activity. IBD patients displayed reduced TCRbeta diversity (inverse Simpson) when set against healthy co-twins.

Comment on this clonotype: Antigen unknown.

Germline values: CDR1 DFQATT, CDR2 SNEGSKA (reference sequence). This CDR3 is 14 amino acids long. Every TCR library drew on about 4,000 ng of total RNA. Both TCRalpha and TCRbeta cDNA were subjected to two nested PCRs lasting roughly 15 and 9 cycles. TCRdb processed the 5' RACE reads again and assigns one entry to each CDR3 protein, with no DNA. The sample totals around 380,000 distinct CDR3 sequences. The TCR sequence derives from a human donor with ulcerative colitis or Crohn's disease, or a healthy co-twin of an affected twin (not recorded which). Sequenced material: blood. The genes are TRBV20-1 and TRBJ1-1; TCRdb's D gene call, TRBD1, goes unchecked for lack of DNA. CDR3 loop: CSARRDREATEAFF.